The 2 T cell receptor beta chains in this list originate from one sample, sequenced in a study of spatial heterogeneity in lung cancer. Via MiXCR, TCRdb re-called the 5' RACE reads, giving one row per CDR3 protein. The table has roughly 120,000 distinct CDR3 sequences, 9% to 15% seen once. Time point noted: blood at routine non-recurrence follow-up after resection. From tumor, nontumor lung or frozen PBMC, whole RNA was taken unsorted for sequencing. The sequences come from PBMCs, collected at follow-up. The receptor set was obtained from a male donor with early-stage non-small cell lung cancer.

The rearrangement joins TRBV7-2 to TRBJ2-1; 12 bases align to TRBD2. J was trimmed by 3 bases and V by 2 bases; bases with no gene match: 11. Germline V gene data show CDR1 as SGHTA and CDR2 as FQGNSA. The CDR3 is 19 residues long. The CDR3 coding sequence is TGTGCCAGCAGCTTATACCGTAACCTAGCGGGGGGGCACTACAATGAGCAGTTCTTC. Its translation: CASSLYRNLAGGHYNEQFF.

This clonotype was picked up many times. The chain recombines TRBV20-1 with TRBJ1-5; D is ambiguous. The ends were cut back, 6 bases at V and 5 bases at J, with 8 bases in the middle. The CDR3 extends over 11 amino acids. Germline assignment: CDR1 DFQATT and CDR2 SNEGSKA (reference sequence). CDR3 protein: CSAGMDQPQHF. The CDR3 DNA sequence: TGCAGTGCCGGGATGGATCAGCCCCAGCATTTT.